This TCR beta chain was captured by sequencing in a study of beta chain features in type 1 diabetes. The table lists this clone with a few counts. Its antigen is not identified. V was shortened by 1 base and J by 5 bases, with 3 bases between the two germline ends. The germline V gene has CDR1 LGHNA and CDR2 YNFKEQ. CDR3 length: 12 residues. cDNA synthesis used the whole RNA isolate, giving expressed TCRB sequences. Data came from immunoSEQ multiplex PCR; TCRdb stores just in-frame clones and leaves some out. This table holds about 230,000 clones, 15% to 20% found once. The study, taken as a whole, reports: TCRB CDR3 length was moderately but significantly reduced in all four CD4+ subsets of Type 1 diabetes patients.

Sequencing was performed on naive CD4+ T cells from blood. The sequence came from a man aged 30-40 years with type 1 diabetes. This chain links TRBV4-2 with TRBJ2-1; D gene unclear. CDR3 sequence: CASSQGDNEQFF. The CDR3 nucleotides are TGTGCCAGCAGCCAAGGAGACAATGAGCAGTTCTTC.